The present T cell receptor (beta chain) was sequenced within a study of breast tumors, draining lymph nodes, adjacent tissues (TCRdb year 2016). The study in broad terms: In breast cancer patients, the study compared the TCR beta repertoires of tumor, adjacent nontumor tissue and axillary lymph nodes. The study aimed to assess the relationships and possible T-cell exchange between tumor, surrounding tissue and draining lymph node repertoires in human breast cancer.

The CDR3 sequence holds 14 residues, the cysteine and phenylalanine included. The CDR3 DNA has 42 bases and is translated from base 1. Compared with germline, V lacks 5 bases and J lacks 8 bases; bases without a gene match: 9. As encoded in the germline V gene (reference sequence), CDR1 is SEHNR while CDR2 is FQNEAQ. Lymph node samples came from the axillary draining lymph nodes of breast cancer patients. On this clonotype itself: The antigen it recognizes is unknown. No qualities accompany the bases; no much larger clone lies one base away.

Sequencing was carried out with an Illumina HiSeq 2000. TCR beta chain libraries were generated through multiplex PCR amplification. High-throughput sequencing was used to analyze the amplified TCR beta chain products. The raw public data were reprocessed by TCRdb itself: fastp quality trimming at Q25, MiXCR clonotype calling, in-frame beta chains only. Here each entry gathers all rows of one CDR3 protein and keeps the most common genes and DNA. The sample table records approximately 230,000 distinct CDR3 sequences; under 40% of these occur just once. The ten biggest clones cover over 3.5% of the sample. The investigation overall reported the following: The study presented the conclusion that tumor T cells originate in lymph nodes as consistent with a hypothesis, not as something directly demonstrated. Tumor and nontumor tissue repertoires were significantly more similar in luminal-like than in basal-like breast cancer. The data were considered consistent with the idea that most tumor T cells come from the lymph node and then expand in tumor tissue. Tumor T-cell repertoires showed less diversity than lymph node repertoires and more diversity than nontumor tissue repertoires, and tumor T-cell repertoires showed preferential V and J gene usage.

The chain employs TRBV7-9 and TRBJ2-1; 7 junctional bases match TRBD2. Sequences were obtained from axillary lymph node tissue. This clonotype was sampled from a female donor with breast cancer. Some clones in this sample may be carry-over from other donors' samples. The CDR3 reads CASSPGGSGYEQFF. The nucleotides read TGTGCCAGCAGCCCCGGGGGGTCGGGCTATGAGCAGTTCTTC.